One sample yielded the 18 T cell receptor beta chains listed below, sequenced in a study of cytomegalovirus exposure and HLA in healthy donors. Both 60 Vbeta primers and 13 Jbeta primers went into the PCR. Measured with immunoSEQ multiplex PCR; TCRdb has only the in-frame clones, and not every one. The sample includes more than 200,000 clones, less than 85% of them seen just once. The sequenced material came from PBMCs. The receptors were sampled from a girl aged 2 to 10 in good health and CMV-seronegative.

This clone was seen more than once but under ten times. The rearrangement links TRBV6-1 to TRBJ1-2; D is uncertain. The CDR3 loop spans 13 amino acids. V was clipped by 5 bases and J by 3 bases, with 10 bases between them. Germline values: CDR1 MNHNS, CDR2 SASEGT. As DNA, the CDR3 is TGTGCCAGCAGTTATGTACAATACTATGGCTACACCTTC. Its protein is CASSYVQYYGYTF.

This clone was picked up a small number of times. The CDR3 protein is CASSLDLEGEPQHF. As DNA, the CDR3 is TGTGCCAGCAGCTTAGATCTTGAGGGAGAGCCCCAGCATTTT. V is TRBV11-2 and J is TRBJ1-5; D gene ambiguous. V gave up 0 bases and J gave up 8 bases, with 11 bases separating them. The CDR3 runs to 14 residues. CDR1 and CDR2 from the germline V gene are SGHAT and FQNNGV.

The chain joins TRBV2 to TRBJ2-7; D is perhaps TRBD1 (5 bases). Trimming shortened V by 5 bases and J by 0 bases, and 11 bases separated the two germline ends. The CDR3 runs 14 residues. Looked up from germline, CDR1 is SNHLY and CDR2 is FYNNEI. The chain's CDR3 is CASSSGRSSYEQYF. The CDR3 DNA follows: TGTGCCAGCAGTTCAGGGCGAAGCTCCTACGAGCAGTACTTC.

V is TRBV18 and J is TRBJ2-1, with TRBD2 identical over 8 bases. In germline, CDR1 is KGHSH, CDR2 LQKENI. This CDR3 contains 17 residues. The V gene end was trimmed by 0 bases and the J gene end by 3 bases; junction bases not matched to a gene: 7. CDR3 coding DNA: TGTGCCAGCTCACCACCGGGCGGGAGGACTCTCTACAATGAGCAGTTCTTC. It yields the protein CASSPPGGRTLYNEQFF.

The CDR3, as DNA: TGTGCCAGCACAAACAGGGGAAGGGGTTTCGGGGAGCTGTTTTTT. Translation gives CASTNRGRGFGELFF. The V gene is TRBV11-2, the J gene TRBJ2-2, with 7 positions matching TRBD1. Per the germline V gene, CDR1 is SGHAT and CDR2 is FQNNGV. V shed 7 bases, J shed 7 bases, and the junction held 12 bases outside the gene matches. The CDR3 contains 15 residues.

The chain recombines TRBV7-6 with TRBJ2-3; no clear D gene. CDR1 and CDR2 (germline): SGHVS, FNYEAQ. The CDR3 is 11 residues long. Trimming took 2 bases from V and 5 from J, leaving 2 bases between them. CDR3 residues: CASSLLDTQYF. The DNA of the CDR3 is TGTGCCAGCAGCTTACTAGATACGCAGTATTTT.

The rearrangement links TRBV19 to TRBJ1-1, with D maybe TRBD1 (5 bases). This CDR3 spans 17 amino acids. Germline assignment: CDR1 LNHDA and CDR2 SQIVND (reference sequence). Trimming stripped 1 base from V and 3 bases from J, with 18 bases between. The CDR3 sequence is CASSIAQHMGQDTEAFF. The CDR3 coding sequence is TGTGCCAGTAGTATAGCCCAGCATATGGGGCAGGACACTGAAGCTTTCTTT. The full variable domain, rest sourced from reference TRBV19 and TRBJ1-1, is DGGITQSPKYLFRKEGQNVTLSCEQNLNHDAMYWYRQDPGQGLRLIYYSQIVNDFQKGDIAEGYSVSREKKESFPLTVTSAQKNPTAFYLCASSIAQHMGQDTEAFFGQGTRLTVV.

In DNA, the CDR3 is TGTGCCAGCAGTTTACAGGGCGCCGGTTCCTATGGCTACACCTTC. Its translation is CASSLQGAGSYGYTF. The chain links TRBV27 to TRBJ1-2; TRBD1 is a possible D gene (5 bases). CDR1 and CDR2 (germline): MNHEY, SMNVEV (reference sequence). The CDR3 covers 15 residues. Deletions cut 2 bases from V and 4 bases from J, with 14 bases between.

This chain connects TRBV5-1 to TRBJ2-2; D is possibly TRBD1 (6 bases). Per germline, CDR1 SGHRS and CDR2 YFSETQ. There are 16 residues in the CDR3. Between the trimmed V and J ends, which lost 4 bases and 2 bases, there was a span of 15 bases. Here the CDR3 reads CASSPTGTLNTGELFF. The CDR3 DNA is TGCGCCAGCAGCCCCACCGGGACACTCAACACCGGGGAGCTGTTTTTT.

The rearrangement uses TRBV6-5 and TRBJ2-2, with 10 bases lining up with TRBD1. Trimming cost V 5 bases and J 7 bases; bases outside gene matches: 7. The CDR3 loop spans 15 amino acids. The germline V gene encodes CDR1 MNHEY and CDR2 SVGAGI. Here the CDR3 DNA reads TGTGCCAGCAGTGGGGGGACAGGGGATCACGGGGAGCTGTTTTTT. Protein: CASSGGTGDHGELFF.

The V and J genes are TRBV12-5 and TRBJ1-2, with TRBD1 identical over 7 bases. V was clipped by 6 bases and J by 3 bases; unmatched bases: 13. CDR1 is LGHNT and CDR2 is FRNRAP in the germline V gene. This CDR3 has 16 amino acids. The CDR3 here is CASGMNRDSFYYGYTF. CDR3 nucleotide sequence: TGTGCTAGTGGGATGAACCGGGACAGCTTTTACTATGGCTACACCTTC. The entire variable domain, with the rest obtained from reference TRBV12-5 and TRBJ1-2, is as follows: DARVTQTPRHKVTEMGQEVTMRCQPILGHNTVFWYRQTMMQGLELLAYFRNRAPLDDSGMPKDRFSAEMPDATLATLKIQPSEPRDSAVYFCASGMNRDSFYYGYTFGSGTRLTVV.

The chain links TRBV5-1 to TRBJ2-2; TRBD1 aligns across 8 bases. CDR1 and CDR2 from the germline V gene are SGHRS and YFSETQ. The CDR3 runs 15 residues. J was trimmed by 6 bases and V by 3 bases; bases with no gene match: 7. Here the CDR3 DNA reads TGCGCCAGCAGCTATGGACAGGGAGTCGCCGGGGAGCTGTTTTTT. Its translation is CASSYGQGVAGELFF.

The chain uses TRBV7-6 and TRBJ2-1; TRBD2 aligns across 8 bases. The CDR3 runs 16 residues. Germline CDR1 reads SGHVS; CDR2 reads FNYEAQ. V lost 3 bases and J lost 0; bases outside the gene matches: 4. CDR3 sequence: CASSLLAGGSYNEQFF. The CDR3 coding sequence is TGTGCCAGCAGCTTGTTGGCGGGGGGCTCCTACAATGAGCAGTTCTTC.

The chain joins TRBV18 to TRBJ1-5, with D possibly matching TRBD1 (5 bases). Between the trimmed V and J ends, which lost 0 bases and 5 bases, there was a span of 23 bases. This CDR3 region has 19 residues. The germline gives CDR1 KGHSH, CDR2 LQKENI. The CDR3 coding sequence is TGTGCCAGCTCACCACCGCTTTTGTGGGGCCGCAAGAGGCATCAGCCCCAGCATTTT. Translation: CASSPPLLWGRKRHQPQHF. The complete variable domain, with remaining parts taken from reference TRBV18 and TRBJ1-5, reads NAGVMQNPRHLVRRRGQEARLRCSPMKGHSHVYWYRQLPEEGLKFMVYLQKENIIDESGMPKERFSAEFPKEGPSILRIQQVVRGDSAAYFCASSPPLLWGRKRHQPQHFGDGTRLSIL.

The genes are TRBV4-1 and TRBJ1-1; 10 nucleotides match TRBD1. The CDR3 loop spans 15 amino acids. CDR1 is MGHRA and CDR2 is YSYEKL in the germline V gene. V lost 1 base to trimming and J lost 5 bases; unmatched junction nucleotides: 4. The CDR3 is CASSQGQGARTEAFF. The DNA for the CDR3 is TGCGCCAGCAGCCAAGGACAGGGGGCCCGGACTGAAGCTTTCTTT.

J is TRBJ2-3 and V is TRBV10-1; the match to TRBD2 covers 9 bases. The CDR3 is 17 amino acids. J was trimmed by 3 bases and V by 3 bases; bases with no gene match: 10. Per germline, CDR1 WNHNN and CDR2 SYGVQD (reference sequence). In DNA, the CDR3 is TGCGCCAGCAGTGATTGGGTTAGCGGGAGCAGGACAGATACGCAGTATTTT. The encoded protein is CASSDWVSGSRTDTQYF.

The chain couples TRBV5-4 to TRBJ2-7; 15 bases match TRBD2. Germline V gene data show CDR1 as SGHNT and CDR2 as YYREEE (reference sequence). The junction had 5 bases not matched to a gene; V was cut back by 3 bases and J by 4 bases. CDR3 length: 16 amino acids. The CDR3 reads CASSSGLAGGTYEQYF. For the CDR3, the DNA is TGTGCCAGCAGCTCGGGACTAGCGGGAGGCACATACGAGCAGTACTTC.

This clone showed up just a few times. J is TRBJ1-1 and V is TRBV4-1; no clear D gene. The CDR3 is made up of 15 amino acids. Trimming removed 1 base from V and 4 bases from J, with 13 bases in between. CDR1 MGHRA and CDR2 YSYEKL come from the germline V gene. CDR3 in amino acids: CASSQAWGVGTEAFF. CDR3 DNA: TGCGCCAGCAGCCAAGCATGGGGAGTGGGCACTGAAGCTTTCTTT.